This TCR beta chain is drawn from a study of response to subunit inactivated influenza vaccine (dated by TCRdb to the late 2010s). At the level of the whole study: Deep quantitative profiling of the T cell receptor repertoire was used in the study to follow responses to a trivalent subunit inactivated influenza vaccine.

From its cysteine to its phenylalanine, the CDR3 spans 15 amino acids. Only CDR3 DNA is held: 45 bases, read in frame from base 1. Based on the germline V gene, the CDR1 and CDR2 sequences are SNHLY and FYNNEI. V and J are trimmed by 2 bases and 5 bases, and the gene matches miss 6 bases of the junction. Concerning this clonotype itself: Its specific antigen is unknown. No clone much larger than this one lies a single base away; base qualities are absent.

The research as a whole found: The authors proposed that each seasonal influenza vaccination may bring in only a limited number of new T cells.

Libraries were constructed by RT-PCR. Instrument used: Illumina HiSeq 2500. TCRdb reprocessing: public reads trimmed at Q25 with fastp, clones called with MiXCR, in-frame beta chains kept. Each entry is one CDR3 protein sequence, shown with its most common DNA and genes. This sample gives about 540,000 distinct CDR3 sequences in total; approximately 20% of them show up just once. The ten largest make up about 3% of the sample. The same data also went into a second study, on T cells expressing NK-cell markers. Drawing on the second study: TCR beta cDNA libraries were made by 5'RACE template switching that added a universal primer site and unique molecular identifiers. Three sorted T-cell subsets (CD3+CD56+NKG2C+, CD3+CD56+NKG2C- and CD3+CD56-NKG2C+) from 8 or 9 donors had their TCR beta-chain repertoires profiled. Most of the eight sequenced donors were HCMV-seropositive and one was HCMV-seronegative. In several experiments an anti-gammadeltaTCR antibody was added to restrict sorting to alphabetaTCR-expressing T cells. In roughly 6 donors, the dominant CD3+CD56+NKG2C+ clonotypes were among the top 10 CD8+ clonotypes and accounted for about 1.0-7.5% of CD8+ T cells. Those dominant clonotypes were again the most abundant among CD3+CD56-NKG2C+ cells in a handful of donors, at roughly 28.3-65%. It remained unclear whether the expanded NKG2C-expressing T cell clones were specific for HCMV antigens. The eight sequenced donors were randomly selected healthy volunteers, three men and five women. HCMV-specific IgG was detected in serum with a commercial ELISA kit to determine HCMV serostatus. Peripheral blood mononuclear cells were isolated from blood by Ficoll density gradient centrifugation. Using Miltenyi isolation kits, CD4+ and CD8+ T cells were isolated from PBMC through magnetic immunoseparation. Priming for cDNA synthesis came from the TCR beta constant segment, and two successive PCR amplification steps followed. The libraries were sequenced on Illumina HiSeq 2000/2500, MiSeq or NextSeq, producing 2 x 150 bp reads. MIGEC was used to demultiplex reads and group reads by UMI, and MiTCR was used to assemble and quantify clonotypes. To exclude erroneous sequences, any TCR cDNA sequence not supported by at least two reads was discarded. The tcR package was used for downstream repertoire analysis, and clonotypes were matched across fractions by CDR3 nucleotide sequence plus V segment. VDJmatch was used to annotate antigen specificity against VDJdb, with one amino acid substitution in CDR3 allowed.

The rearranged segments are TRBV2 and TRBJ2-5, with 9 bases in between that match TRBD2. The sequences come from CD4+ T cells sorted from PBMCs, collected less than 13 days after vaccination. The receptor was derived from a man aged 50 to 59 who received an inactivated influenza vaccine. Donor details come from another sample of the same person, matched by shared clones. This receptor carries the CDR3 CASSESSGEWETQYF. The DNA is as follows: TGTGCCAGCAGTGAATCTAGCGGGGAGTGGGAGACCCAGTACTTC.